These 18 T cell receptor beta chains were sequenced from one sample in a study of cytomegalovirus exposure and HLA in healthy donors. With 60 Vbeta and 13 Jbeta primers, the PCR was carried out. Clones were sequenced by immunoSEQ multiplex PCR, and TCRdb holds only the in-frame ones, with some missing. The sample holds 120,000 or so clones, about 73% seen once. The source material was PBMCs. The receptors here all came from a woman in her 40s in good health and CMV-seronegative.

The chain is built from TRBV7-2 and TRBJ2-1; D gene ambiguous. Per germline, CDR1 SGHTA and CDR2 FQGNSA. CDR3 length equals 14 residues. Trimming pared 1 base from V and 2 bases from J, leaving 6 bases between. The CDR3 DNA is TGTGCCAGCAGCTTAGACGGAGCCTACAATGAGCAGTTCTTC. Translation: CASSLDGAYNEQFF.

On this clone: Sequence at one end of the junction differs from germline and may be a read error. The genes are TRBV5-1 and TRBJ2-6; 10 nucleotides agree with TRBD2. The germline CDR1 and CDR2 sequences are SGHRS and YFSETQ. The CDR3 is made up of 16 amino acids. This CDR3 is CASSLGTSEEANGLTF. For the CDR3, the DNA is TGCGCCAGCAGCTTAGGGACTAGCGAGGAGGCCAACGGCCTGACTTTC.

The V and J genes are TRBV25-1 and TRBJ2-3; 8 nucleotides align to TRBD2. Losses at the gene ends were 2 bases for V and 3 bases for J; bases not matched to a gene: 7. From germline, CDR1 is MGHDK and CDR2 SYGVNS. This CDR3 comprises 16 residues. The CDR3 DNA reads as TGTGCCAGCAGTGAAGGAACGGGAGGGCCGACAGATACGCAGTATTTT. It codes for CASSEGTGGPTDTQYF.

V gene TRBV7-6 combines with J gene TRBJ2-1; TRBD2 matches at 7 bases. The CDR3 extends over 15 amino acids. Trimming at V came to 5 bases and at J to 8 bases, leaving 12 bases not matched to a gene. Germline V gene sequence: CDR1 SGHVS, CDR2 FNYEAQ. The CDR3 sequence is CASSPLPGGSYEQFF. The CDR3 DNA reads as TGTGCCAGCAGCCCCCTACCCGGCGGGAGCTATGAGCAGTTCTTC.

V and J are TRBV7-9 and TRBJ1-1, with a tentative D call TRBD1 (6 bases). Between the trimmed V and J ends, which lost 2 bases and 2 bases, there was a span of 15 bases. Germline V gene lookup returns CDR1 SEHNR and CDR2 FQNEAQ (reference sequence). The CDR3 runs to 16 residues. CDR3 nucleotides: TGTGCCAGCAGCTTATTGGCGGGGGGCCCCAACACTGAAGCTTTCTTT. It yields the protein CASSLLAGGPNTEAFF.

The V and J genes are TRBV7-2 and TRBJ2-7, with TRBD2 matching 9 bases. From germline, CDR1 is SGHTA and CDR2 FQGNSA. This CDR3 is 16 amino acids long. V gave up 4 bases and J gave up 4 bases; unmatched junction bases: 11. CDR3 residues: CASSSGRTSAGYEQYF. CDR3 coding DNA: TGTGCCAGCAGCTCCGGAAGGACTAGCGCTGGATACGAGCAGTACTTC.

A word on this clone: A junction boundary mismatches the germline segment, possibly from a read error. V gene TRBV5-1 combines with J gene TRBJ2-6, with 8 bases that match TRBD1. CDR1 is SGHRS, CDR2 YFSETQ, per germline. CDR3 length: 18 amino acids. The CDR3, as DNA: TGCGCCAGCAGCGGGGGGACAGGAGTCTACTCTGGGGCCAACGGCCTGACTTTC. It encodes CASSGGTGVYSGANGLTF.

The V and J genes are TRBV5-1 and TRBJ1-4, with D possibly matching TRBD1 (6 bases). The V end lost 0 bases, the J end lost 0 bases, and 9 bases lay between the germline ends. The CDR3 totals 16 residues. The germline gives CDR1 SGHRS, CDR2 YFSETQ. CDR3 protein: CASSLGTAATNEKLFF. CDR3 coding DNA: TGCGCCAGCAGCTTGGGGACAGCTGCAACTAATGAAAAACTGTTTTTT.

This sequence joins TRBV18 and TRBJ2-7; 8 bases align to TRBD2. Germline CDR1 is KGHSH and CDR2 is LQKENI. J lost 4 bases, V lost 5 bases, and 10 bases had no gene match. This CDR3 comprises 15 residues. The CDR3 spells CASSFGPGGRYEQYF. The CDR3, as DNA: TGTGCCAGCTCATTTGGGCCGGGGGGGAGATACGAGCAGTACTTC. Filled out from reference TRBV18 and TRBJ2-7, the complete variable domain reads NAGVMQNPRHLVRRRGQEARLRCSPMKGHSHVYWYRQLPEEGLKFMVYLQKENIIDESGMPKERFSAEFPKEGPSILRIQQVVRGDSAAYFCASSFGPGGRYEQYFGPGTRLTVT.

This chain links TRBV28 with TRBJ2-1; weak D call: TRBD1 (5 bases). V was trimmed by 3 bases and J by 6 bases, leaving 12 bases between them. Per the germline V gene, CDR1 is MDHEN and CDR2 is SYDVKM. This CDR3 has 14 residues. For the CDR3, the DNA is TGTGCCAGCAGTTTTCAGGGCATCCCCAATGAGCAGTTCTTC. Amino acid sequence: CASSFQGIPNEQFF. Looking up the rest from reference TRBV28 and TRBJ2-1 gives the full variable domain: DVKVTQSSRYLVKRTGEKVFLECVQDMDHENMFWYRQDPGLGLRLIYFSYDVKMKEKGDIPEGYSVSREKKERFSLILESASTNQTSMYLCASSFQGIPNEQFFGPGTRLTVL.

The J gene is TRBJ2-7, the V gene TRBV5-1, with D perhaps TRBD1 (7 bases). V dropped 6 bases and J dropped 2 bases, with 18 bases sitting between them. Per the germline V gene, CDR1 is SGHRS and CDR2 is YFSETQ. This CDR3 contains 15 residues. The CDR3 sequence is CASKSSRGETYEQYF. DNA of the CDR3: TGCGCCAGCAAGTCGAGCAGGGGGGAAACCTACGAGCAGTACTTC.

Comment on this clone: The junction departs from germline at one end; a sequencing error may be responsible. The chain uses TRBV19 and TRBJ1-5; D is undetermined. Germline V gives CDR1 LNHDA, CDR2 SQIVND (reference sequence). The CDR3 sequence is 15 residues long. The chain's CDR3 is CASSPQVLPNQPQHF. CDR3 DNA sequence: TGTGCCAGTAGTCCCCAGGTCCTCCCAAATCAACCCCAGCATTTT.

This chain connects TRBV20-1 to TRBJ2-7; the D gene is possibly TRBD1 (6 bases). Trimming shortened V by 4 bases and J by 6 bases, and 10 bases separated the two germline ends. This CDR3 contains 11 residues. Looked up from germline, CDR1 is DFQATT and CDR2 is SNEGSKA (reference sequence). In DNA form, the CDR3 reads TGCAGTGCTACCACAGGGACCGAGCAGTACTTC. Residues: CSATTGTEQYF.

The chain links TRBV28 to TRBJ2-1; TRBD2 matches at 7 bases. Germline V CDR1 and CDR2: MDHEN, SYDVKM. CDR3 length: 13 residues. The V segment lost 6 bases and the J segment 8 bases; nucleotides outside the gene matches: 7. DNA for the CDR3: TGTGCCAGCAGGGGGTCGGCGGGGGATGAGCAGTTCTTC. Its protein product is CASRGSAGDEQFF.

The rearrangement uses TRBV19 and TRBJ2-1, with 10 bases matching TRBD2. The CDR3 has 13 amino acids. Germline CDR1 reads LNHDA; CDR2 reads SQIVND (reference sequence). With 3 bases clipped from V and 10 bases from J, the junction kept 3 bases outside the gene matches. CDR3 sequence (DNA): TGTGCCAGTAGTATCCTACTAGCGGGAGAGCAGTTCTTC. Translated: CASSILLAGEQFF.

This clone was seen more than once but under ten times. This sequence joins TRBV5-4 and TRBJ2-3; D is possibly TRBD2 (7 bases). This CDR3 is built from 15 residues. Germline CDR1 SGHNT, CDR2 YYREEE (reference sequence). The germline V and J ends were trimmed by 5 bases and 1 base, with 14 bases remaining between them. This CDR3 reads CASSSGGRGTDTQYF. CDR3 DNA sequence: TGTGCCAGCAGTTCCGGGGGGCGGGGCACAGATACGCAGTATTTT.

This clone has only a few counts. Other nucleotide sequences from this sample produce the same CDR3. The chain couples TRBV19 to TRBJ2-7, with 12 bases matching TRBD1. The CDR3 sequence is 15 residues long. With V trimmed by 3 bases and J by 5 bases, 5 bases remained unmatched. Per germline, CDR1 LNHDA and CDR2 SQIVND (reference sequence). The chain's CDR3 is CASSITGTGGNEQYF. The CDR3 DNA follows: TGTGCCAGTAGTATTACAGGGACAGGGGGCAACGAGCAGTACTTC.

In its sample, this clone was seen once. The chain has TRBV18 and TRBJ1-1; D uncertain. The CDR3 totals 17 residues. V was cut by 3 bases and J by 1 base, with 18 bases left in between. Germline CDR1 and CDR2: KGHSH and LQKENI. The CDR3: CASSPPIGSEKNTEAFF. The CDR3 DNA is TGTGCCAGCTCACCGCCAATCGGGTCCGAGAAGAACACTGAAGCTTTCTTT.